These T cell receptor beta chains were read from a single sample in a study of blood T cell repertoires in COVID-19. Profiled with immunoSEQ multiplex PCR; TCRdb holds only in-frame clones, not every one. This table has 150,000 or so clones, around 87% appearing once. Specimen: peripheral blood. All receptors derive from a young man with COVID-19, enrolled during active disease. Each CDR3 is given with its conserved first and last residue. The D gene is left open where the match is weak. Clone size is not always given. Where it is, it says once, few, many or a class for expanded clones.

j_call: TRBJ1-2; clone_size: .; d_call: TRBD1; v_call: TRBV30; cdr3_nt: TGTGCCTGGAGTCGGGGGACAGGGCAGGACTATGGCTACACCTTC; cdr3_aa: CAWSRGTGQDYGYTF
j_call: TRBJ1-3; clone_size: .; d_call: .; v_call: TRBV30; cdr3_nt: TGTGCCTGGAGGACAGCTAGCTCTGGAAACACCATATATTTT; cdr3_aa: CAWRTASSGNTIYF
j_call: TRBJ1-3; clone_size: .; d_call: .; v_call: TRBV9; cdr3_nt: TGTGCCAGCAGCGGGACAGTCTCTGGAAACACCATATATTTT; cdr3_aa: CASSGTVSGNTIYF
j_call: TRBJ1-3; clone_size: .; d_call: .; v_call: TRBV18; cdr3_nt: TGTGCCAGCTCACCTCCCCCGACAGGTAGCTCTGGAAACACCATATATTTT; cdr3_aa: CASSPPPTGSSGNTIYF
j_call: TRBJ2-5; clone_size: .; d_call: TRBD1; v_call: TRBV6-6; cdr3_nt: TGTGCCAGCAGTCCAAGACAGGGACCTCAAGAGACCCAGTACTTC; cdr3_aa: CASSPRQGPQETQYF
j_call: TRBJ2-5; clone_size: .; d_call: .; v_call: TRBV19; cdr3_nt: TGTGCCAGTCGTTACCCATCCCAACGGGAGACCCAGTACTTC; cdr3_aa: CASRYPSQRETQYF
j_call: TRBJ2-3; clone_size: .; d_call: TRBD1; v_call: TRBV12-5; cdr3_nt: TGTGCTAGTGGTTTGGTAAGGGACAGGATCGTTGGAACTAGCACAGATACGCAGTATTTT; cdr3_aa: CASGLVRDRIVGTSTDTQYF
j_call: TRBJ1-3; clone_size: .; d_call: .; v_call: TRBV28; cdr3_nt: TGTGCCAGCAGTTTATGGGGAGGGATAAGCTCTGGAAACACCATATATTTT; cdr3_aa: CASSLWGGISSGNTIYF
j_call: TRBJ1-1; clone_size: .; d_call: TRBD1; v_call: TRBV7-2; cdr3_nt: TGTGCCAGCAGCTTAGTTAACAGGGGGCGCACTGAAGCTTTCTTT; cdr3_aa: CASSLVNRGRTEAFF
j_call: TRBJ2-7; clone_size: .; d_call: .; v_call: TRBV27; cdr3_nt: TGTGCCAGCAGTTTATCCTCCCGAGCTACCTACGAGCAGTACTTC; cdr3_aa: CASSLSSRATYEQYF
j_call: TRBJ1-1; clone_size: .; d_call: .; v_call: TRBV27; cdr3_nt: TGTGCCAGCAGGCTAGGGGAGAACACTGAAGCTTTCTTT; cdr3_aa: CASRLGENTEAFF
j_call: TRBJ2-7; clone_size: .; d_call: TRBD1; v_call: TRBV5-5; cdr3_nt: TGTGCCAGCAGCAAAGACAGGGGACCCTCCTACGAGCAGTACTTC; cdr3_aa: CASSKDRGPSYEQYF
j_call: TRBJ1-3; clone_size: .; d_call: .; v_call: TRBV2; cdr3_nt: TGTGCCAGCAGTTACGACAAGCCCTCTGGAAACACCATATATTTT; cdr3_aa: CASSYDKPSGNTIYF
j_call: TRBJ2-1; clone_size: .; d_call: TRBD2; v_call: TRBV4-1; cdr3_nt: TGCGCCAGCAGCCAAGTCACCCTAGCGGTACGCAATGAGCAGTTCTTC; cdr3_aa: CASSQVTLAVRNEQFF
j_call: TRBJ1-1; clone_size: once; d_call: TRBD1; v_call: TRBV2; cdr3_nt: TGTGCCACCCCCACAGTAAGAATGGGACAGGAGTCGAACACTGAAGCTTTCTTT; cdr3_aa: CATPTVRMGQESNTEAFF
j_call: TRBJ2-2; clone_size: .; d_call: TRBD2; v_call: TRBV19; cdr3_nt: TGTGCCAGTAGTGCGGGAGGGATTCGGGAGCTGTTTTTT; cdr3_aa: CASSAGGIRELFF
j_call: TRBJ2-1; clone_size: .; d_call: TRBD2; v_call: TRBV6-5; cdr3_nt: TGTGCCAGCAGTCGAGCGGGAGTGGGCAACAATGAGCAGTTCTTC; cdr3_aa: CASSRAGVGNNEQFF
j_call: TRBJ1-2; clone_size: few; d_call: TRBD1; v_call: TRBV5-6; cdr3_nt: TGTGCCAGCAGCTTGGGACAGGGGAGATATGGCTACACCTTC; cdr3_aa: CASSLGQGRYGYTF
j_call: TRBJ2-7; clone_size: .; d_call: TRBD2; v_call: TRBV4-3; cdr3_nt: TGCGCCAGCAGCCAAGGGGGGGGTCGCTCCTACGAGCAGTACTTC; cdr3_aa: CASSQGGGRSYEQYF
j_call: TRBJ2-5; clone_size: few; d_call: .; v_call: TRBV15; cdr3_nt: TGTGCCACCCGCGGGGCTGGGGGGACCCAGTACTTC; cdr3_aa: CATRGAGGTQYF